The 7 T cell receptor beta chains below all came from one sample that was sequenced in a study of tumor-infiltrating lymphocytes in primary liver carcinoma. Total RNA amounting to 500 ng was the source from which TCR beta cDNA was made with a constant-region primer. Nested multiplex PCR, run for three rounds with slightly modified ARM-PCR, yielded TCR beta libraries. A C-beta reverse primer was combined with TRBV1-TRBV30 forward primers in the first two PCR rounds, and each round had approximately 10 cycles. Using its own MiXCR run on the multiplex PCR reads, TCRdb lists one record per CDR3 protein. This repertoire shows 330,000 or so distinct CDR3 sequences, approximately 64% found once; its top ten account for about 6.5%. Germline DNA was extracted alongside blood RNA, which was obtained from unsorted whole blood. The sequenced sample consisted of peripheral blood. The receptors shown here come from a man aged 35-49 years with primary liver carcinoma and hepatitis B virus infection.

In its sample, this clonotype was seen many times. The chain uses TRBV5-5 and TRBJ2-1, with D possibly TRBD1 on 5 matching bases. This CDR3 has 13 residues. V lost 1 base to trimming and J lost 14 bases, with 16 bases between them. CDR1 is SGHKS and CDR2 is YYEKEE in the germline V gene (reference sequence). CDR3 in amino acids: CASSLPRPQGEFF. For the CDR3, the DNA is TGTGCCAGCAGCTTGCCTCGGCCCCAAGGGGAGTTCTTC.

In regard to this clonotype: The junction differs from germline at one of its ends, possibly a read error. The chain recombines TRBV11-2 with TRBJ2-5; 11 nucleotides agree with TRBD2. The CDR3 extends over 15 amino acids. Germline V gene lookup returns CDR1 SGHAT and CDR2 FQNNGV. The CDR3, as DNA: TGTGTCAGCTGCAACAGACTAGCGGGGAGGGGAACCCAGTACTTC. Its protein is CVSCNRLAGRGTQYF.

Note on this clonotype: Lacking the conserved final phenylalanine or tryptophan, this CDR3 likely reflects a read error. This chain links TRBV29-1 with TRBJ2-5, with 8 positions matching TRBD1. This CDR3 region has 15 residues. V was pared by 8 bases and J by 5 bases, with 16 bases of the junction left unmatched. The V gene's germline CDR1 is SQVTM and CDR2 ANQGSEA. This chain's CDR3 is CSTWDKRGQVETQYL. Here the CDR3 DNA reads TGCAGCACCTGGGACAAGAGGGGACAGGTTGAGACCCAGTACCTT.

The J gene is TRBJ2-3, the V gene TRBV6-5; D is possibly TRBD1 or TRBD2 (5 bases each). The CDR3 has 11 amino acids. Trimming cost V 10 bases and J 9 bases, with 14 bases left between them. Germline CDR1 MNHEY, CDR2 SVGAGI. In DNA, the CDR3 is TGTGCCATGCGAGAGAGGGACACGCAGTATTTT. Encoded protein: CAMRERDTQYF.

This clonotype was counted a few times. The J gene is TRBJ1-4, the V gene TRBV5-1; D is unresolved. Germline values: CDR1 SGHRS, CDR2 YFSETQ. Trimming took 0 bases from V and 5 from J, leaving 14 bases between them. This CDR3 comprises 16 residues. CDR3 sequence (DNA): TGCGCCAGCAGCTTGGGTGGTAGGTCCGGGAATGAAAAACTGTTTTTT. It specifies CASSLGGRSGNEKLFF.

A word on this clonotype: This may arise from a read error, as a much more abundant clone is one base away. The V call is TRBV6-2 or TRBV6-3, the J call TRBJ2-7; D gene uncertain. Germline assignment: CDR1 MNHEY and CDR2 SVGEGT. The CDR3 loop spans 14 amino acids. V dropped 5 bases and J dropped 2 bases, with 13 bases sitting between them. The CDR3 nucleotides read TGTGCCAGCAGTACTACGGACGGACCCTACGAGCAGTACTTC. It specifies CASSTTDGPYEQYF.

V gene TRBV6-4 combines with J gene TRBJ2-1, with TRBD2 as a possible D gene (5 bases). Trimming removed 3 bases from V and 9 bases from J, with 12 bases in between. This CDR3 spans 13 amino acids. Germline CDR1 MRHNA, CDR2 SNTAGT. CDR3 nucleotide sequence: TGTGCCAGCAGTGAGGGATCCGGGGTTGAGCAGTTCTTC. Translation: CASSEGSGVEQFF.